What follows describes a single TCR beta chain. Time point indicated: sample taken at primary tumor resection. Material for sequencing was whole RNA from tumor, nontumor lung or frozen PBMC, left unsorted. These data are taken from a study of spatial heterogeneity in lung cancer. Study-level information: Across the raw uncorrected reads, a unique TCR and UMI combination was observed, on average, more than ten times.

Germline CDR1 LNHDA, CDR2 SQIVND (reference sequence). V was trimmed by 6 bases and J by 0 bases, leaving 15 bases between them. The CDR3 sequence is 16 residues long. Every TCR cDNA molecule carried a tag that served as a unique molecular identifier. One entry per CDR3 protein results from TCRdb running MiXCR on the 5' RACE reads. Of roughly 60,000 distinct CDR3 sequences in the sample, more than 7% are singletons; the top ten hold approximately 15%. This clonotype was obtained from a female donor with early-stage non-small cell lung cancer. The sample here was PBMCs, taken at surgery. The chain carries TRBV19 and TRBJ1-3, with D possibly matching TRBD1 (5 bases). CDR3 coding DNA: TGTGCCAGTAGGACCAGGGACCTCACCTCTGGAAACACCATATATTTT. This sequence encodes CASRTRDLTSGNTIYF.